A selection of T cell receptor beta chains follows, all from one sample in a study of identical twins. TCRdb reanalysed the 5' RACE reads using MiXCR and keeps one entry per CDR3 protein. This table holds approximately 1.8 million distinct CDR3 sequences, around a third found once. Sequencing was carried out using cord blood. All receptors derive from a newborn girl in good health. The CDR3 runs from the conserved cysteine through the conserved F or W. Each record gives: D gene, clone size, V gene, J gene, CDR3 DNA, CDR3 protein. D genes are given only for firm matches. Clone size is given for some rows only: seen once, a few or many times, or a class if the clone is expanded.

>.|.|TRBV5-6|TRBJ1-4
TGTGCCAGCAGCTTGGCGCCCGGGTTTGGTGAAGAACTGTTTTTT
CASSLAPGFGEELFF
>TRBD1|few|TRBV10-3|TRBJ2-7
TGTGCCATCAGTGAAAGGACAGGGGGTTCCTACGAGCAGTACTTC
CAISERTGGSYEQYF
>TRBD1|.|TRBV12-3/TRBV12-4|TRBJ1-1
TGTGCCAGCAGTTTAGCGAGGGGGCTCGCAGCTTTCTTT
CASSLARGLAAFF
>.|many|TRBV29-1|TRBJ1-2
TGCAGCGTGGTAGGACGTTTTAACTATGGCTACACCTTC
CSVVGRFNYGYTF
>.|.|TRBV5-1|TRBJ2-1
TGCGCCAGCACCTCGGGCGGCCGATTGGTCCGCAATGAGCAGTTCTTC
CASTSGGRLVRNEQFF
>TRBD1|few|TRBV7-2|TRBJ2-7
TGTGCCAGCAGCTTTTGGGCCAGGGGGCGAGGAAGGTACGAGCAGTACTTC
CASSFWARGRGRYEQYF
>TRBD1|few|TRBV20-1|TRBJ1-6
TGCAGTGCTAGGGGGGTCCGGGACAGGGTTTCACCCCTCCACTTT
CSARGVRDRVSPLHF
>TRBD2|few|TRBV5-6|TRBJ2-1
TGTGCCAGCAGCTTGGCCCTAGCGGGAGCGGGTAATGAGCAGTTCTTC
CASSLALAGAGNEQFF
>.|.|TRBV14|TRBJ2-7
TGTGCCAGCGGCCCGATTCACATCTACGAGCAGTACTTC
CASGPIHIYEQYF
>TRBD2|few|TRBV2|TRBJ2-7
TGTGCCAGCAGTGGGTGGCTTACCGGGACTAGCGACTCCTACGAGCAGTACTTC
CASSGWLTGTSDSYEQYF
>.|.|TRBV25-1|TRBJ2-1
TGTGCCAGCAGGAAAAGAACGGCCCAAGAGACCCAGTTCTTC
CASRKRTAQETQFF
>.|few|TRBV27|TRBJ2-7
TGTGCCGGCAGTTTGACAGTCTCCTACGAGCAGTACTTC
CAGSLTVSYEQYF
>.|.|TRBV20-1|TRBJ1-2
TGCAGTGCTACTGGCAGGGGCTATGGCTACACCTTC
CSATGRGYGYTF
>.|many|TRBV29-1|TRBJ2-3
TGCAGCGTCAAGGGGGGGAGTCTCTTGGATACGCAGTATTTT
CSVKGGSLLDTQYF
>.|.|TRBV20-1|TRBJ2-7
TGCAGTGCTAGGCATGCCTACGAGCAGTACTTC
CSARHAYEQYF
>TRBD1|few|TRBV27|TRBJ2-5
TGTGCCAGCAGTTTAAATCCGGGACAGGGCCTTCGTCGGACCCAGTACTTC
CASSLNPGQGLRRTQYF
>.|.|TRBV25-1|TRBJ1-1
TGTGCCAGCAGCGCAAGGGGGGGGGCCACTGAAGCTTTCTTT
CASSARGGATEAFF
>.|.|TRBV20-1|TRBJ2-2
TGCAGTGCTAGAGCCCGGGACCACAAGTTTACCGGGGAGCTGTTTTTT
CSARARDHKFTGELFF
>TRBD2|few|TRBV24-1|TRBJ2-1
TGTGCCACCAGTCGGGCTAGCGGGGGGAATGAGCAGTTCTTC
CATSRASGGNEQFF
>.|.|TRBV15|TRBJ2-1
TGTGCCACCAGCAGAGATAGAGTGGGCAATGAGCAGTTCTTC
CATSRDRVGNEQFF
>TRBD2|many|TRBV6-6|TRBJ2-3
TGTGCCAGCAGTTCCCTACTAGCGGGAGGCACAGATACGCAGTATTTT
CASSSLLAGGTDTQYF
>.|many|TRBV7-6|TRBJ2-1
TGTGCCAGCAGCTTAGCGGGAGTATACGAGCAGTTCTTC
CASSLAGVYEQFF
>.|once|TRBV7-9|TRBJ1-2
TGTGCCAGCATGGGGGCAGGATATGGCTACACCTTC
CASMGAGYGYTF
>TRBD2|.|TRBV29-1|TRBJ2-7
TGCAGCGTTGAACTAGCGGGAGGCTCCTACGAGCAGTACTTC
CSVELAGGSYEQYF
>.|few|TRBV12-3/TRBV12-4|TRBJ1-3
TGTGCCAGCAGTTTAGGAGCCAAGGGAAACACCATATATTTT
CASSLGAKGNTIYF
>TRBD2|.|TRBV4-1|TRBJ2-3
TGCGCCAGCAGCCAAGTGGTAGCGGGACTATTCACAGATACGCAGTATTTT
CASSQVVAGLFTDTQYF
>.|.|TRBV27|TRBJ1-6
TGTGCCAGCAGTCCGAGCTACAGGGACCCTTCGACCCTCCACTTT
CASSPSYRDPSTLHF